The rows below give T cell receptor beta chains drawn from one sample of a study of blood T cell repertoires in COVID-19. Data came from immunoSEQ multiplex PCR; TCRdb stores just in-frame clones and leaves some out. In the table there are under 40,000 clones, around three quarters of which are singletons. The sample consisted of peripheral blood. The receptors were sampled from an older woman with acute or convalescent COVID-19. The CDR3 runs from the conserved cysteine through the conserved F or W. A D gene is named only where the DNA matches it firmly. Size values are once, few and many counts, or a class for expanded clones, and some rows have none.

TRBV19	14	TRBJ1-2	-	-	CASSIGRGRGGYTF	TGTGCCAGTAGTATCGGCAGGGGAAGGGGGGGCTACACCTTC
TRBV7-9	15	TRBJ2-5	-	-	CASSLFGQREETQYF	TGTGCCAGCAGCTTATTCGGACAGAGGGAAGAGACCCAGTACTTC
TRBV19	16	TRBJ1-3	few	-	CASSTLGGGSGNTIYF	TGTGCCAGTAGTACCCTGGGGGGAGGATCTGGAAACACCATATATTTT
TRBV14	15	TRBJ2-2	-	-	CASRVAGMGTGELFF	TGTGCCAGCAGAGTGGCGGGGATGGGGACCGGGGAGCTGTTTTTT
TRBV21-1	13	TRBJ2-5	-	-	CASTGRDSETQYF	TGTGCCAGCACCGGACGGGATAGTGAGACCCAGTACTTC
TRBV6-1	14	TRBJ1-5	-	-	CASSDSDWLIPQHF	TGTGCCAGCAGTGATTCGGACTGGTTGATCCCCCAGCATTTT
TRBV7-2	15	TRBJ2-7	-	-	CASSFIADIRHEQYF	TGTGCCAGCAGCTTTATAGCGGATATCCGACACGAGCAGTACTTC
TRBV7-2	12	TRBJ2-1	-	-	CASSQAHLRQFF	TGTGCCAGCAGCCAAGCCCACCTTAGGCAGTTCTTC
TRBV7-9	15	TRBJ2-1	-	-	CATNKPGALDNEQFF	TGTGCCACCAATAAACCAGGGGCCCTAGACAATGAGCAGTTCTTC
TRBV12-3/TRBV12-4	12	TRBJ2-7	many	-	CASLRGGGEQYF	TGTGCCAGCCTAAGGGGAGGGGGCGAGCAGTACTTC
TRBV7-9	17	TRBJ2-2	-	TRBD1	CASSSRVGQGVTGELFF	TGTGCCAGCAGCTCGCGAGTTGGACAGGGTGTCACCGGGGAGCTGTTTTTT
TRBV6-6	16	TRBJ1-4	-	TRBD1	CASSFPPRQGNEKLFF	TGTGCCAGCAGTTTCCCGCCCAGACAGGGTAATGAAAAACTGTTTTTT
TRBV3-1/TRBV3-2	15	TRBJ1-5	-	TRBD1	CASSQGTGFNQPQHF	TGTGCCAGCAGCCAAGGGACAGGGTTTAATCAGCCCCAGCATTTT
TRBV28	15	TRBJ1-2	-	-	CASSFSARGTDGYTF	TGTGCCAGCAGTTTTTCCGCCAGGGGAACCGATGGCTACACCTTC
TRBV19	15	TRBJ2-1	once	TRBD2	CASTRLAGGSNEQFF	TGTGCCAGTACCCGACTAGCGGGAGGATCAAATGAGCAGTTCTTC
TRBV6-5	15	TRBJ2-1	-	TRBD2	CASRQERGSYNEQFF	TGTGCCAGCAGGCAGGAACGCGGGAGCTACAATGAGCAGTTCTTC
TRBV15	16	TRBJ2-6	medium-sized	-	CATSRDIGSGANVLTF	TGTGCCACCAGCAGAGATATCGGGAGCGGGGCCAACGTCCTGACTTTC
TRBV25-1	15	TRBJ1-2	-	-	CASSSLGGSHEGYTF	TGTGCCAGCAGTTCGCTGGGGGGGTCCCATGAGGGCTACACCTTC